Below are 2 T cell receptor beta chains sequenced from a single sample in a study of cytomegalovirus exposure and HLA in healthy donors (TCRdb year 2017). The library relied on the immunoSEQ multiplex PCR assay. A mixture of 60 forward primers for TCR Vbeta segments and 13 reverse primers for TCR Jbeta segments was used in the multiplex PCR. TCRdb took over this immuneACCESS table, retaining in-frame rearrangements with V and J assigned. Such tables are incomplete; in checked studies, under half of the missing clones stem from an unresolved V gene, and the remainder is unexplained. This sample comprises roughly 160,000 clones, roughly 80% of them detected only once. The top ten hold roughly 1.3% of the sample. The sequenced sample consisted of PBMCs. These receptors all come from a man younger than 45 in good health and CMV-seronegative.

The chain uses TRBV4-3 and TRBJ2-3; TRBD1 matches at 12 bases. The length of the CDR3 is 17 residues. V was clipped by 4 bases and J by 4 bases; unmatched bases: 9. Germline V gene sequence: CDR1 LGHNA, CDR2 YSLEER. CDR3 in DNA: TGCGCCAGCAGCCTAGGGACAGGGGGCGCGGGGGCAGATACGCAGTATTTT. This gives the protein CASSLGTGGAGADTQYF.

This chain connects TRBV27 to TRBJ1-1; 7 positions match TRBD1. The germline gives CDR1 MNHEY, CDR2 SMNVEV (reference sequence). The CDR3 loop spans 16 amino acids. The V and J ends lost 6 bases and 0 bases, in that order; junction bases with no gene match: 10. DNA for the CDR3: TGTGCCAGCAGGCTGACAGGGTTGGTCATGAACACTGAAGCTTTCTTT. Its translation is CASRLTGLVMNTEAFF.